This T cell receptor beta chain was captured in a study of CD8 T cells in ankylosing spondylitis. Points from the study as a whole: A number of the motif variants had already been described in reactive arthritis synovial fluid and blood. For ankylosing spondylitis blood, a TCR beta motif of eight or nine highly homologous variants appeared characteristic. Disease-linked clones, CD8+, were relatively rare in peripheral blood.

This clonotype was picked up many times. Its antigen is currently unknown. Quantitative 5'-RACE was performed with molecular barcodes, and it yielded the TCR beta libraries. TCRdb reprocessed the 5' RACE reads via MiXCR and lists one record per CDR3 protein. The sample yields 500,000 to 550,000 distinct CDR3 sequences, 12% seen once. Trimming removed 4 bases from V and 6 bases from J; junction bases left unmatched: 10. From germline, CDR1 is SGHTS and CDR2 YDEGEE. The CDR3 has 15 amino acids. The receptor comes from a male donor with ankylosing spondylitis. Sequenced sample: blood, either unsorted or a sorted T cell fraction (not recorded which). The rearrangement links TRBV5-8 to TRBJ2-1, with 7 bases identical to TRBD1. CDR3 nucleotides: TGTGCCAGCAGCCGAGACAGGGATTTTTCCAATGAGCAGTTCTTC. Amino acid sequence: CASSRDRDFSNEQFF.